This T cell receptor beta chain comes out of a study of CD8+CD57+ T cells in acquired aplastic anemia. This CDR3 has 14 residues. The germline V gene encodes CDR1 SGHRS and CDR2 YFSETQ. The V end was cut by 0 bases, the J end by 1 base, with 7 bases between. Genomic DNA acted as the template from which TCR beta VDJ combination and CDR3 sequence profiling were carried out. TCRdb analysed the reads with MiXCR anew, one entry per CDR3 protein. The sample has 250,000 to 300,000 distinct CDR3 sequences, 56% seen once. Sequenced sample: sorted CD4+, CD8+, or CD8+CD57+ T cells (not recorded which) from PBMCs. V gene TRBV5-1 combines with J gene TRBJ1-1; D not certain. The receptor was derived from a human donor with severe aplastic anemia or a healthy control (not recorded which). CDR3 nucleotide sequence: TGCGCCAGCAGCTTGGCCACAGCGAACACTGAAGCTTTCTTT. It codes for CASSLATANTEAFF.